Listed here are 21 T cell receptor beta chains from one sample, sequenced in a study of cytomegalovirus exposure and HLA in healthy donors. 13 Jbeta primers and 60 Vbeta primers were used for the PCR. Some clones are missing from TCRdb's copy, which holds only in-frame ones; the method was immunoSEQ multiplex PCR. The table includes roughly 190,000 clones, over 75% detected once. Source material: PBMCs. The receptors here all came from a man aged 40-49 years in good health and CMV-seropositive.

This rearrangement joins TRBV2 to TRBJ1-3, with 7 bases identical to TRBD1. Germline CDR1 is SNHLY and CDR2 is FYNNEI. V trimming: 5 bases; J trimming: 0 bases; junction bases outside the gene matches: 16. This CDR3 region has 19 residues. CDR3 sequence (DNA): TGTGCCAGCAGTCCCTTTACCCCGGACAGGCGTTTCTCTGGAAACACCATATATTTT. Protein sequence: CASSPFTPDRRFSGNTIYF.

The CDR3: CASSPARGADEQFF. CDR3 DNA: TGTGCCAGCAGCCCCGCCCGGGGGGCCGATGAGCAGTTCTTC. The genes are TRBV5-4 and TRBJ2-1; maybe TRBD2 (7 bases). In germline, CDR1 is SGHNT, CDR2 YYREEE (reference sequence). V dropped 4 bases and J dropped 8 bases, with 16 bases sitting between them. CDR3 length: 14 amino acids.

The rearrangement links TRBV5-1 to TRBJ2-7; possible D gene TRBD2, 6 bases. V dropped 0 bases and J dropped 0 bases, with 7 bases sitting between them. The CDR3 runs to 14 residues. Germline V gene sequence: CDR1 SGHRS, CDR2 YFSETQ. CDR3 DNA sequence: TGCGCCAGCAGCTTGGACGGGAGCTCCTACGAGCAGTACTTC. It encodes CASSLDGSSYEQYF. The whole variable domain, filled in from reference TRBV5-1 and TRBJ2-7, reads KAGVTQTPRYLIKTRGQQVTLSCSPISGHRSVSWYQQTPGQGLQFLFEYFSETQRNKGNFPGRFSGRQFSNSRSEMNVSTLELGDSALYLCASSLDGSSYEQYFGPGTRLTVT.

The chain employs TRBV11-2 and TRBJ1-2; 7 nucleotides match TRBD1. With 5 bases clipped from V and 2 bases from J, the junction kept 5 bases outside the gene matches. From germline, CDR1 is SGHAT and CDR2 FQNNGV. The CDR3 runs to 14 residues. The CDR3 sequence is CASSNRDSNYGYTF. CDR3 bases: TGTGCCAGCAGCAACCGGGACAGCAACTATGGCTACACCTTC. The whole variable domain, remainder taken from reference TRBV11-2 and TRBJ1-2, is EAGVAQSPRYKIIEKRQSVAFWCNPISGHATLYWYQQILGQGPKLLIQFQNNGVVDDSQLPKDRFSAERLKGVDSTLKIQPAKLEDSAVYLCASSNRDSNYGYTFGSGTRLTVV.

The V call is TRBV9, the J call TRBJ2-7; 7 positions match TRBD2. V gave up 2 bases and J gave up 1 base; unmatched junction bases: 3. The CDR3 totals 14 residues. Germline CDR1 SGDLS, CDR2 YYNGEE. CDR3 DNA sequence: TGTGCCAGCAGCGTGAGCGGGAATTCCTACGAGCAGTACTTC. Amino acid sequence: CASSVSGNSYEQYF.

The chain joins TRBV15 to TRBJ2-7; TRBD2 matches at 9 bases. The CDR3 runs 14 residues. CDR1 LNHNV and CDR2 YYDKDF come from the germline V gene (reference sequence). The junction had 5 bases not matched to a gene; V was cut back by 1 base and J by 7 bases. CDR3 nucleotides: TGTGCCACCAGCAGAGGTGGGCTAGCGGGGGAGCAGTACTTC. Its protein is CATSRGGLAGEQYF.

The CDR3 DNA is TGTGCCAGCAGCTTCCTGGGGGCTTTTGGCTACACCTTC. Its translation is CASSFLGAFGYTF. V is TRBV5-8 and J is TRBJ1-2, with D possibly matching TRBD1 (6 bases). Trimming stripped 2 bases from V and 7 bases from J, with 12 bases between. The V gene's germline CDR1 is SGHTS and CDR2 YDEGEE. The CDR3 covers 13 residues.

The gene calls are TRBV5-4 and TRBJ1-1, with 9 bases fitting TRBD1. CDR1 SGHNT and CDR2 YYREEE come from the germline V gene (reference sequence). This CDR3 has 15 residues. V dropped 6 bases and J dropped 4; count of bases not matched to a gene: 10. In DNA, the CDR3 is TGTGCCAGCACCGACAGGGGGGGTAGCGGCACTGAAGCTTTCTTT. This translates into CASTDRGGSGTEAFF.

This clone was detected only a few times. The chain combines TRBV27 with TRBJ1-2; D is ambiguous. The germline gives CDR1 MNHEY, CDR2 SMNVEV (reference sequence). Trimming removed 11 bases from V and 1 base from J, with 11 bases in between. CDR3 length equals 12 residues. This chain's CDR3 is CARVPGNYGYTF. DNA of the CDR3: TGTGCCCGTGTACCAGGTAACTATGGCTACACCTTC.

In its sample, this clone was seen a few times. Written as DNA, the CDR3 is TGCGCCAGCAGCCGACCGGGACAGGTGGAGGCAGATACGCAGTATTTT. Protein product: CASSRPGQVEADTQYF. J is TRBJ2-3 and V is TRBV4-1, with 8 bases matching TRBD1. Germline V gene lookup returns CDR1 MGHRA and CDR2 YSYEKL. The ends lost 4 bases at V and 4 bases at J; junction bases unmatched: 10. The CDR3 extends over 16 amino acids.

The chain recombines TRBV7-2 with TRBJ2-5, with 13 bases lining up with TRBD2. Gene TRBJ2-7 matches the end of the DNA better, so the J call may be wrong. This CDR3 has 16 amino acids. Germline CDR1 reads SGHTA; CDR2 reads FQGNSA. CDR3 bases: TGTGCCAGCAGCTTCAAGGGACTAGCGGGGACCTACGAGCAGTACTTC. Amino acids: CASSFKGLAGTYEQYF.

The V gene is TRBV30, the J gene TRBJ1-1; TRBD1 matches at 7 bases. The junction had 0 bases not matched to a gene; V was cut back by 1 base and J by 1 base. CDR1 is GTSNPN, CDR2 SVGIG, per germline (reference sequence). There are 13 residues in the CDR3. This CDR3 reads CAWSGQGNTEAFF. The CDR3 DNA reads as TGTGCCTGGAGTGGACAGGGGAACACTGAAGCTTTCTTT.

The rearrangement uses TRBV19 and TRBJ1-5; a possible D gene is TRBD1 (6 bases). V was shortened by 4 bases and J by 1 base, with 17 bases between the two germline ends. CDR3 length: 17 residues. The germline V gene has CDR1 LNHDA and CDR2 SQIVND (reference sequence). The CDR3 DNA is TGTGCCAGTAGTACTCACCAGGGGCAGGTAAGCAATCAGCCCCAGCATTTT. This encodes CASSTHQGQVSNQPQHF.

The sample holds a few counts of this clone. This chain links TRBV5-4 with TRBJ2-7, with TRBD2 as a possible D gene (6 bases). The CDR3 has 13 amino acids. The germline V and J ends were trimmed by 4 bases and 6 bases, with 14 bases remaining between them. The germline CDR1 and CDR2 sequences are SGHNT and YYREEE (reference sequence). The CDR3: CASSQGLYFEQYF. DNA of the CDR3: TGTGCCAGCAGCCAAGGACTATACTTCGAGCAGTACTTC.

The genes are TRBV19 and TRBJ2-3, with TRBD2 matching 9 bases. The germline V gene encodes CDR1 LNHDA and CDR2 SQIVND (reference sequence). The CDR3 has 15 residues. The V gene end was trimmed by 3 bases and the J gene end by 6 bases; junction bases not matched to a gene: 7. The CDR3 bases are TGTGCCAGTAGTATCTCTAGCGGGGAAGGGGATACGCAGTATTTT. This sequence encodes CASSISSGEGDTQYF.

The V call is TRBV5-4, the J call TRBJ2-3; a possible D gene is TRBD1 (5 bases). The CDR3 is made up of 15 amino acids. V was pared by 3 bases and J by 0 bases, with 11 bases between. The germline gives CDR1 SGHNT, CDR2 YYREEE (reference sequence). DNA for the CDR3: TGTGCCAGCAGCTCGACAGCCTTTAGCACAGATACGCAGTATTTT. It codes for CASSSTAFSTDTQYF.

The chain uses TRBV29-1 and TRBJ1-1; 8 bases agree with TRBD1. The J segment lost 5 bases and the V segment lost 4 bases, leaving 6 bases of the junction unmatched. The CDR3 totals 13 residues. Germline CDR1 and CDR2: SQVTM and ANQGSEA. The CDR3 region has the DNA TGCAGCGTTGGGAATCAGGGGGCGACTGAAGCTTTCTTT. As protein: CSVGNQGATEAFF. Based on the CDR3 plus reference TRBV29-1 and TRBJ1-1, the full variable domain is SAVISQKPSRDICQRGTSLTIQCQVDSQVTMMFWYRQQPGQSLTLIATANQGSEATYESGFVIDKFPISRPNLTFSTLTVSNMSPEDSSIYLCSVGNQGATEAFFGQGTRLTVV.

The count of this clone is one. The gene calls are TRBV10-1 and TRBJ2-5; the D is unclear. V lost 2 bases and J lost 7, with 11 bases in between. The CDR3 is 13 residues long. Germline V lookup: CDR1 WNHNN, CDR2 SYGVQD (reference sequence). The CDR3 here is CASSETPRGTQYF. CDR3 bases: TGCGCCAGCAGTGAGACCCCTCGAGGGACCCAGTACTTC.

Regarding this clone: The germline gene is not matched at one end of the junction; a read error may be the cause. The V gene is TRBV7-9, the J gene TRBJ2-1; D unclear. CDR1 and CDR2 (germline): SEHNR, FQNEAQ (reference sequence). This CDR3 has 12 residues. The CDR3 coding sequence is TGTTCCAGCAGCCTGGCATACAATGAGCAGTTCTTC. Protein sequence: CSSSLAYNEQFF. The full variable domain, rest sourced from reference TRBV7-9 and TRBJ2-1, is DTGVSQNPRHKITKRGQNVTFRCDPISEHNRLYWYRQTLGQGPEFLTYFQNEAQLEKSRLLSDRFSAERPKGSFSTLEIQRTEQGDSAMYLCSSSLAYNEQFFGPGTRLTVL.

This clone appeared a single time. The V call is TRBV5-4, the J call TRBJ2-5; a weak D match, TRBD2 (7 bases). Looked up from germline, CDR1 is SGHNT and CDR2 is YYREEE (reference sequence). V gave up 2 bases and J gave up 1 base, with 9 bases separating them. This CDR3 region has 14 residues. The CDR3 region is CASSFAGAQETQYF. The CDR3 DNA sequence: TGTGCCAGCAGCTTTGCGGGGGCCCAAGAGACCCAGTACTTC. Based on the CDR3 plus reference TRBV5-4 and TRBJ2-5, the full variable domain is ETGVTQSPTHLIKTRGQQVTLRCSSQSGHNTVSWYQQALGQGPQFIFQYYREEENGRGNFPPRFSGLQFPNYSSELNVNALELDDSALYLCASSFAGAQETQYFGPGTRLLVL.

The chain joins TRBV27 to TRBJ2-1; D uncertain. Germline V CDR1 and CDR2: MNHEY, SMNVEV (reference sequence). Trimming left V 3 bases short and J 0 bases short, with 9 bases between. The CDR3 has 15 residues. The CDR3 DNA follows: TGTGCCAGCAGTTTTCTCCCCAGCTCCTACAATGAGCAGTTCTTC. Protein: CASSFLPSSYNEQFF.